This T cell receptor (beta chain) was sequenced for a study of shared clonotypes between healthy human individuals. Study-wide results and caveats: Donors were few, which limited the genetic and exposure-history diversity represented.

Several immunoSEQ 96-well plates shared each subset's DNA, each plate a replicate. Original methodology: ImmunoSEQ yielded junction-only sequences lacking quality scores, so filtering differed. Method: immunoSEQ multiplex PCR; TCRdb's copy keeps in-frame clones and lacks some. D and trimming were read from the DNA, whereas the V and J calls and clone size are those reported in that table. This table holds about half a million clones, approximately 71% found once. The CDR3 length is 16 residues. Per the germline V gene, CDR1 is MDHEN and CDR2 is SYDVKM. The count of this clone is one. Its antigen is unknown. Sequence at one end of the junction differs from germline and may be a read error.

The sample consisted of PBMCs. The receptor was derived from a woman aged 35 to 49 in good health. Some clones in this sample may be carry-over from other donors' samples. The V call is TRBV28, the J call TRBJ2-1; D remains unclear. The chain's CDR3 is CASSYPHVGSYNEQFF. CDR3 nucleotides: TGTGCCAGCAGTTACCCTCACGTAGGTTCCTATAATGAGCAGTTCTTC.